This record covers a single T cell receptor beta chain. Its matching antigen is unknown. This entry comes from a study of CXCR3-negative and CXCR3-positive naive CD8 T cells. The CDR3 is 18 residues long. Germline loops: CDR1 SGHTA, CDR2 FQGTGA. Through 5' RACE with UMI labels, the TRB cDNA libraries were prepared. One entry per CDR3 protein, without DNA, is what TCRdb gives after re-calling the 5' RACE reads. The sample table includes around 84,000 distinct CDR3 sequences. Findings of the study overall: CXCR3-expressing naive cells carried TRB CDR3s more hydrophobic than those of CXCR3-negative naive cells.

The J gene is TRBJ1-5, the V gene TRBV7-3; TCRdb names TRBD1, which stays unverified in the absence of DNA. Sequencing was done on a sample of naive CXCR3+ CD8+ T cells from blood. Sample subset: CD45RO-CCR7+CD27+CD95- naive CD8+ T cells expressing CXCR3 (TNR3+). This TCR came from a human donor in good health. Some clones in this sample may be carry-over from other donors' samples. The CDR3 spells CASSSLKVRQGSNQPQHF.